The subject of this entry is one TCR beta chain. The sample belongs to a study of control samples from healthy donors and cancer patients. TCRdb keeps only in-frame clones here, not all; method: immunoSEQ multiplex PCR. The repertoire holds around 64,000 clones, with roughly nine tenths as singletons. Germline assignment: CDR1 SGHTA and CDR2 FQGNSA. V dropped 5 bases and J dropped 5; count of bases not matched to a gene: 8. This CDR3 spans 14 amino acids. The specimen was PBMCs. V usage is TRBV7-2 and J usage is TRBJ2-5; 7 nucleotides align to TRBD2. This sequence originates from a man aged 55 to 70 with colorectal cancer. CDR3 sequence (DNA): TGTGCCAGCAGCAGAAGCGGGGACGGCGAGACCCAGTACTTC. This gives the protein CASSRSGDGETQYF. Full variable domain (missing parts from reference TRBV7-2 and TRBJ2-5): GAGVSQSPSNKVTEKGKDVELRCDPISGHTALYWYRQSLGQGLEFLIYFQGNSAPDKSGLPSDRFSAERTGGSVSTLTIQRTQQEDSAVYLCASSRSGDGETQYFGPGTRLLVL.